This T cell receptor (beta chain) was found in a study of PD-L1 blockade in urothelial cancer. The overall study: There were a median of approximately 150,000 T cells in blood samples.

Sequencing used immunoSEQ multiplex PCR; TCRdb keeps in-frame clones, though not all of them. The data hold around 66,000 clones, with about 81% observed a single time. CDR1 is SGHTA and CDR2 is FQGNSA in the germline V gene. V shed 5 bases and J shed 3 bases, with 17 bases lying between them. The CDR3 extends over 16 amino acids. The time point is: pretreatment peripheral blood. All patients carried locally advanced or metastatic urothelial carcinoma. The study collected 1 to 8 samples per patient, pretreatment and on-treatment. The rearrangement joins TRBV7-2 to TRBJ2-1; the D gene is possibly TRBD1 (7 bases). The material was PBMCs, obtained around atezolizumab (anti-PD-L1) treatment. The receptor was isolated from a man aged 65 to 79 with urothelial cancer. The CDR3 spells CASSQMGGQFYNEQFF. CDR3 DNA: TGTGCCAGCAGCCAGATGGGGGGACAGTTCTACAATGAGCAGTTCTTC.